Here is one T cell receptor (beta chain) with its context. The antigen is unknown. The data derive from a study of monozygotic twins with inflammatory bowel disease. Eight distinct reactions (per sample) were used to make the cDNA. TCRdb re-called the 5' RACE reads; one entry per CDR3 protein, DNA not given. This sample lists approximately 120,000 distinct CDR3 sequences; its ten largest clones have approximately 13%. Regarding the study as a whole: Twins with IBD were found to have lower TCRbeta diversity (inverse Simpson) than healthy co-twins. There were differing immunosuppressive treatments, which may have added variability to patient repertoires.

This CDR3 is 16 amino acids long. Per the germline V gene, CDR1 is DFQATT and CDR2 is SNEGSKA (reference sequence). The chain employs TRBV20-1 and TRBJ1-2; with no DNA, the TCRdb D assignment of TRBD1 cannot be verified. The sample consisted of blood. This TCR came from a human donor with ulcerative colitis or Crohn's disease, or a healthy co-twin of an affected twin (not recorded which). The CDR3 sequence is CSAQIGTGTSNYGYTF.